This TCR beta chain originates from a study of T cell responses to AZD1222 COVID-19 vaccine. The CDR3 contains 14 residues. V was pared by 4 bases and J by 4 bases, with 15 bases between. CDR1 and CDR2 from the germline V gene are SGHRS and YFSETQ. The table came from immunoSEQ multiplex PCR; TCRdb's copy has only in-frame clones and leaves some out. Among 150,000 to 180,000 clones listed, roughly 90% were seen once. Study-wide results and caveats: Only a handful of AZD1222 recipients tested seropositive at baseline.

Remarks on this clone: Antigen specificity is unknown.

This material consisted of peripheral blood, taken on day 0 of MenACWY control vaccination. This TCR came from an adult in good health. The gene calls are TRBV5-1 and TRBJ2-7; possible D gene TRBD2, 5 bases. The CDR3 DNA follows: TGCGCCAGCAGCCCCCTCGGGGAAAAATACGAGCAGTACTTC. Its translation: CASSPLGEKYEQYF.